This TCR beta chain was observed in a study of T-cell reconstitution after alpha-beta-depleted transplantation in children. A TCRbeta library incorporating unique molecular identifiers was prepared. MiXCR, applied by TCRdb to the PCR reads, yields one record per CDR3 protein. The repertoire includes about 410,000 distinct CDR3 sequences, over 20% of them detected once, and approximately 3.8% sits in the top ten. There are a few counts of this clonotype. With V trimmed by 3 bases and J by 5 bases, 10 bases remained unmatched. Germline lookup yields CDR1 DFQATT and CDR2 SNEGSKA (reference sequence). The CDR3 extends over 16 amino acids.

The chain employs TRBV20-1 and TRBJ2-5, with 12 bases identical to TRBD1. The source material was PBMCs from the stem cell graft donor, sampled from the stem cell graft. The TCR originated in a human donor who donated a stem cell graft to a child with acute myeloid leukemia. DNA of the CDR3: TGCAGTGCTAGGGGACAGGGGGCGATATCTTGGGAGACCCAGTACTTC. Its protein product is CSARGQGAISWETQYF.